These 14 T cell receptor beta chains were all obtained from the same sample, sequenced in a study of graft-versus-host responses after intestinal transplantation. The table came from immunoSEQ multiplex PCR; TCRdb's copy has only in-frame clones and leaves some out. The sample carries some 120,000 clones, approximately 90% recorded once. These receptors lack a known antigen. The source was unstimulated CD4+ T cells sorted from spleen or lymph node cells, collected before intestinal transplant. Receptors were obtained from a human donor who received an intestinal transplant.

This sequence joins TRBV5-4 and TRBJ2-7; TRBD1 matches at 11 bases. There are 15 residues in the CDR3. V gave up 0 bases and J gave up 3 bases; unmatched junction bases: 2. CDR1 SGHNT and CDR2 YYREEE come from the germline V gene (reference sequence). This CDR3 reads CASSLAGTGGYEQYF. As DNA, the CDR3 is TGTGCCAGCAGCTTGGCCGGGACAGGGGGCTACGAGCAGTACTTC.

This rearrangement joins TRBV5-6 to TRBJ2-3; 9 bases line up with TRBD2. Losses at the gene ends were 3 bases for V and 3 bases for J; bases not matched to a gene: 8. The CDR3 loop spans 16 amino acids. Germline V CDR1 and CDR2: SGHDT, YYEEEE. The CDR3 spells CASSYRGGRGTDTQYF. The CDR3, as DNA: TGTGCCAGCAGCTATAGGGGCGGGAGGGGAACAGATACGCAGTATTTT.

The chain links TRBV28 to TRBJ2-2; 9 nucleotides match TRBD1. The CDR3 runs 15 residues. V lost 1 base, J lost 4 bases, and 1 base stayed unmatched. CDR1 is MDHEN and CDR2 is SYDVKM in the germline V gene. Here the CDR3 DNA reads TGTGCCAGCAGTTTATCGGACAGGGGCACCGGGGAGCTGTTTTTT. The encoded protein is CASSLSDRGTGELFF.

The V and J genes are TRBV28 and TRBJ2-7; weak D call: TRBD1 (5 bases). V was pared by 5 bases and J by 2 bases, with 13 bases between. Germline loops: CDR1 MDHEN, CDR2 SYDVKM. The CDR3 runs 14 residues. The CDR3 DNA sequence: TGTGCCAGCAGTATCCAGGGATTTCCCTACGAGCAGTACTTC. Its translation is CASSIQGFPYEQYF.

V and J are TRBV19 and TRBJ1-1; 10 bases line up with TRBD1. The ends lost 5 bases at V and 3 bases at J; junction bases unmatched: 6. This CDR3 spans 15 amino acids. Germline CDR1 and CDR2: LNHDA and SQIVND (reference sequence). This CDR3 reads CASSPRQGADTEAFF. CDR3 DNA: TGTGCCAGTAGTCCTCGACAGGGGGCCGACACTGAAGCTTTCTTT.

The J gene is TRBJ2-7, the V gene TRBV7-9, with D perhaps TRBD2 (6 bases). V dropped 0 bases and J dropped 3 bases, with 15 bases sitting between them. CDR3 length: 16 residues. Germline V gene data show CDR1 as SEHNR and CDR2 as FQNEAQ (reference sequence). The CDR3 DNA follows: TGTGCCAGCAGCTTAGCCAGGAGGGCGTCGAACTACGAGCAGTACTTC. It translates to CASSLARRASNYEQYF.

The chain employs TRBV6-1 and TRBJ1-2; 8 bases line up with TRBD1. V gave up 3 bases and J gave up 8 bases; unmatched junction bases: 11. Per germline, CDR1 MNHNS and CDR2 SASEGT. The CDR3 covers 15 residues. The CDR3 DNA follows: TGTGCCAGCAGTGAGACTGACCGGACAGGGTACGGCTACACCTTC. Translation gives CASSETDRTGYGYTF.

The chain combines TRBV28 with TRBJ2-7, with a weak D call TRBD1 (5 bases). Trimming left V 6 bases short and J 3 bases short, with 21 bases between. Germline V CDR1 and CDR2: MDHEN, SYDVKM. CDR3 length: 16 residues. The CDR3 loop reads CASRRRGQGVIYEQYF. The DNA for the CDR3 is TGTGCCAGCAGGAGAAGAGGCCAGGGCGTCATCTACGAGCAGTACTTC.

This chain uses TRBV29-1 with TRBJ2-5; D uncertain. The V end lost 7 bases, the J end lost 0 bases, and 9 bases lay between the germline ends. This CDR3 is built from 12 residues. The germline V gene has CDR1 SQVTM and CDR2 ANQGSEA. CDR3 DNA sequence: TGCAGCGCTACTACAAACCAAGAGACCCAGTACTTC. It encodes CSATTNQETQYF.

V usage is TRBV7-9 and J usage is TRBJ1-2; 7 bases map to TRBD1. Germline CDR1 is SEHNR and CDR2 is FQNEAQ (reference sequence). V lost 5 bases, J lost 4 bases, and 10 bases stayed unmatched. The length of the CDR3 is 15 residues. The CDR3 sequence is CASSLHRDSPYGYTF. Here the CDR3 DNA reads TGTGCCAGCAGCCTACACCGGGACAGCCCCTATGGCTACACCTTC.

This chain uses TRBV10-1 with TRBJ2-5; TRBD2 matches at 13 bases. V was clipped by 6 bases and J by 0 bases; unmatched bases: 4. This CDR3 is 16 amino acids long. From germline, CDR1 is WNHNN and CDR2 SYGVQD (reference sequence). The CDR3 is CASSAGTSGDQETQYF. The CDR3 DNA reads as TGCGCCAGCAGCGCGGGGACTAGCGGGGACCAAGAGACCCAGTACTTC.

V and J are TRBV5-1 and TRBJ1-2; 7 bases align to TRBD1. The CDR3 is 14 residues long. The junction had 2 bases not matched to a gene; V was cut back by 1 base and J by 2 bases. Per the germline V gene, CDR1 is SGHRS and CDR2 is YFSETQ. The CDR3 bases are TGCGCCAGCAGCTTGACAGGGGAAAACTATGGCTACACCTTC. Its translation is CASSLTGENYGYTF.

This sequence joins TRBV5-1 and TRBJ2-1, with 7 bases identical to TRBD1. This CDR3 is built from 15 residues. Germline CDR1 is SGHRS and CDR2 is YFSETQ. The V segment lost 1 base and the J segment 2 bases; nucleotides outside the gene matches: 3. The DNA of the CDR3 is TGCGCCAGCAGCTTGACAGGGGACACCTACAATGAGCAGTTCTTC. Protein: CASSLTGDTYNEQFF.

V usage is TRBV7-3 and J usage is TRBJ2-1, with 11 nucleotides matching TRBD2. V was pared by 5 bases and J by 4 bases, with 7 bases of the junction left unmatched. Germline lookup yields CDR1 SGHTA and CDR2 FQGTGA. This CDR3 has 16 amino acids. CDR3 sequence reads: CASSPQIAGGYNEQFF. The CDR3 nucleotides are TGTGCCAGCAGCCCCCAAATAGCGGGAGGGTACAATGAGCAGTTCTTC.